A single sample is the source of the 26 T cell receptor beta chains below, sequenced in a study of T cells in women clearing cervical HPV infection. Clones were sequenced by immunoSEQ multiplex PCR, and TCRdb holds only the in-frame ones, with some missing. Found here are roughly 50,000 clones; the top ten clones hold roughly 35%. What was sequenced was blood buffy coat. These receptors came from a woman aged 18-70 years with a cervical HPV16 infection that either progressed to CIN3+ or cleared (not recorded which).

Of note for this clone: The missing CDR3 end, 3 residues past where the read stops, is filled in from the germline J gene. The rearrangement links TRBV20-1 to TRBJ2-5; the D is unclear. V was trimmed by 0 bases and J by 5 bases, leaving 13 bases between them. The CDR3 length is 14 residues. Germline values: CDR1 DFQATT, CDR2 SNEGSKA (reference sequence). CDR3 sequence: CSARELSLRETQYF. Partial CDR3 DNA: TGCAGTGCTAGAGAATTGAGTCTTCGGGAGACC.

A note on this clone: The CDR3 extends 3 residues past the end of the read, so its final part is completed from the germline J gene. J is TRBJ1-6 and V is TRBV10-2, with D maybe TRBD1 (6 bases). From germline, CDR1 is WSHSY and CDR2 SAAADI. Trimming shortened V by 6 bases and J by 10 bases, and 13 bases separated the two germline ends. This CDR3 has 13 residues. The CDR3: CASREIQGSPLHF. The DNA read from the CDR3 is TGCGCCAGCAGGGAAATACAGGGCTCACCC.

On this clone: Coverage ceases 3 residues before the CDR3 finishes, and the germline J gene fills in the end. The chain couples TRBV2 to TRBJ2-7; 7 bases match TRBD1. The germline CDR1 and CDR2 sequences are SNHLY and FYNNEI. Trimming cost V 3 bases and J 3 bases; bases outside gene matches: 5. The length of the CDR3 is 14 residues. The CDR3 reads CASSDRTGNYEQYF. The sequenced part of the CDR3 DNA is TGTGCCAGCAGTGACCGGACAGGAAACTACGAG. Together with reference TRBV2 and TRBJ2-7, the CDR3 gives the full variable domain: EPEVTQTPSHQVTQMGQEVILRCVPISNHLYFYWYRQILGQKVEFLVSFYNNEISEKSEIFDDQFSVERPDGSNFTLKIRSTKLEDSAMYFCASSDRTGNYEQYFGPGTRLTVT.

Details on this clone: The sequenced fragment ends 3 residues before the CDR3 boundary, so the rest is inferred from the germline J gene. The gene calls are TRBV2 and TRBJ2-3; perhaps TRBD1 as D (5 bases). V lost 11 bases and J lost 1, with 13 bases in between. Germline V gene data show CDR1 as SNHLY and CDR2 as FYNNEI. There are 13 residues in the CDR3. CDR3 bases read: TGTGCCTCGGGCCAAGGGGGCACAGATACG. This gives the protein CASGQGGTDT. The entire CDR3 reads CASGQGGTDTQYF. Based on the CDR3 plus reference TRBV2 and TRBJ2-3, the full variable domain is EPEVTQTPSHQVTQMGQEVILRCVPISNHLYFYWYRQILGQKVEFLVSFYNNEISEKSEIFDDQFSVERPDGSNFTLKIRSTKLEDSAMYFCASGQGGTDTQYFGPGTRLTVL.

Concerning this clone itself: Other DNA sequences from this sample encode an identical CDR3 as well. The CDR3 region is CASSPYRDDTEAFF. CDR3 DNA, as far as it was read: TGTGCCAGCAGTCCTTACAGGGACGACACTGAA. V gene TRBV7-2 combines with J gene TRBJ1-1; D possibly corresponds to TRBD1 (6 bases). Sequencing ends 3 residues short of the CDR3 end; the germline J gene provides the rest. The CDR3 extends over 14 amino acids. V was pared by 6 bases and J by 3 bases, with 14 bases between. Germline loops: CDR1 SGHTA, CDR2 FQGNSA.

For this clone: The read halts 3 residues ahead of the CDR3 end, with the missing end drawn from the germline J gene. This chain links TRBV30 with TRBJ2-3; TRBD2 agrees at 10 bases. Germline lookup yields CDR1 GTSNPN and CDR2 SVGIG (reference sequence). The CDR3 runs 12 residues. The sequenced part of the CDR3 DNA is TGTGCCTGGAAAGCTAGCGGGGGTTCG. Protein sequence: CAWKASGGS. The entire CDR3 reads CAWKASGGSQYF.

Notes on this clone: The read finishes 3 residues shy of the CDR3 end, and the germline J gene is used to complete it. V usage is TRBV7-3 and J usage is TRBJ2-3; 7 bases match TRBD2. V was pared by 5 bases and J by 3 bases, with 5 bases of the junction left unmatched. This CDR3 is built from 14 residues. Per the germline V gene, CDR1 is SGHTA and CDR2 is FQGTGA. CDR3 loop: CASSPGGITDTQYF. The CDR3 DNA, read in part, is TGTGCCAGCAGCCCGGGGGGTATTACAGATACG. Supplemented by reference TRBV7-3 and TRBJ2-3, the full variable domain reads GAGVSQTPSNKVTEKGKYVELRCDPISGHTALYWYRQSLGQGPEFLIYFQGTGAADDSGLPNDRFFAVRPEGSVSTLKIQRTERGDSAVYLCASSPGGITDTQYFGPGTRLTVL.

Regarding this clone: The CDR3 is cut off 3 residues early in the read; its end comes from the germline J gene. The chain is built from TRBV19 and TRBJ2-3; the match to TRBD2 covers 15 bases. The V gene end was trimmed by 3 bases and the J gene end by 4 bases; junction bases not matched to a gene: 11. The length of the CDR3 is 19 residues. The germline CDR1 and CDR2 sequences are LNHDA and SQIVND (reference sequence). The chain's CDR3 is CASSIGWTSGRALPDTQYF. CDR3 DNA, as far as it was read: TGTGCCAGTAGTATTGGTTGGACTAGCGGGAGGGCCCTCCCAGATACG. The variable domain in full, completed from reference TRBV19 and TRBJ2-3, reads DGGITQSPKYLFRKEGQNVTLSCEQNLNHDAMYWYRQDPGQGLRLIYYSQIVNDFQKGDIAEGYSVSREKKESFPLTVTSAQKNPTAFYLCASSIGWTSGRALPDTQYFGPGTRLTVL.

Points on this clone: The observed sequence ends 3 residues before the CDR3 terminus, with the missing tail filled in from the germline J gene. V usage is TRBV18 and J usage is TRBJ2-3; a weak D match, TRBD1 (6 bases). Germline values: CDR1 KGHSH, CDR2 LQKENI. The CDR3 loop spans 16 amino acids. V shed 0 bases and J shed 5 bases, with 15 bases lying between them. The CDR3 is CASSPPNQGLGDTQYF. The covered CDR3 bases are TGTGCCAGCTCACCACCGAATCAGGGGTTAGGAGATACG.

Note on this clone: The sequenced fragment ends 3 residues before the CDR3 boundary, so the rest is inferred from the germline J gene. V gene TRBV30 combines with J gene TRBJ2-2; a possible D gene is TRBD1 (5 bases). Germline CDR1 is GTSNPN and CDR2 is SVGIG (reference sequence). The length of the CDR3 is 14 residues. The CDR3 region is CAWGQGAGANVLFF. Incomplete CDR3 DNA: TGTGCCTGGGGGCAGGGTGCTGGGGCCAACGTG. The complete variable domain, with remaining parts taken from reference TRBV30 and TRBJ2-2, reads SQTIHQWPATLVQPVGSPLSLECTVEGTSNPNLYWYRQAAGRGLQLLFYSVGIGQISSEVPQNLSASRPQDRQFILSSKKLLLSDSGFYLCAWGQGAGANVLFFGEGSRLTVL.

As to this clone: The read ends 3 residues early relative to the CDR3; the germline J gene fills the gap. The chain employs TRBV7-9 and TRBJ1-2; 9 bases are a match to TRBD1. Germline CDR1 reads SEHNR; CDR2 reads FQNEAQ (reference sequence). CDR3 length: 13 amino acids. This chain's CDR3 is CASSLLGDREYTF. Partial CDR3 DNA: TGTGCCAGCAGCCTCCTTGGGGACAGGGAA.

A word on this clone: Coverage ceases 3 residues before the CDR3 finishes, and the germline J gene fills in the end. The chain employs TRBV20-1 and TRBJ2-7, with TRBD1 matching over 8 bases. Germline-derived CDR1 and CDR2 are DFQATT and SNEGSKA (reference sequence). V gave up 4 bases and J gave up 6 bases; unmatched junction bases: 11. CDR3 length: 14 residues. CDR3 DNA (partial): TGCAGTGCTACCTCAGGGGGCGCATCGCCCGAG. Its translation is CSATSGGASPE. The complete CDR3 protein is CSATSGGASPEQYF.

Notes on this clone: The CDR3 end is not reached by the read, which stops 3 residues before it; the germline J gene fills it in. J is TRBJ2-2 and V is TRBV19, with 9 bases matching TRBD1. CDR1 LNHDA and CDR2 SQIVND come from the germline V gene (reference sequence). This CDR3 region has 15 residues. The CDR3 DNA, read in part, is TGTGCCAGTAGTATAGGGGACAGGGATCGATCACCG. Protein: CASSIGDRDRSP. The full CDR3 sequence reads CASSIGDRDRSPLFF.

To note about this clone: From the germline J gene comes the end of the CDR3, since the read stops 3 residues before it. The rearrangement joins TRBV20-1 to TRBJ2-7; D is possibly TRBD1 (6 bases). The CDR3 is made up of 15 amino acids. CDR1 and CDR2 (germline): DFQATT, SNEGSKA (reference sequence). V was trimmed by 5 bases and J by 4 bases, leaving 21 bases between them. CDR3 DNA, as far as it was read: TGCAGTGCTGCTTACAGGGATGCTTCAGGGTACGAG. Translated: CSAAYRDASGYE. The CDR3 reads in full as CSAAYRDASGYEQYF.

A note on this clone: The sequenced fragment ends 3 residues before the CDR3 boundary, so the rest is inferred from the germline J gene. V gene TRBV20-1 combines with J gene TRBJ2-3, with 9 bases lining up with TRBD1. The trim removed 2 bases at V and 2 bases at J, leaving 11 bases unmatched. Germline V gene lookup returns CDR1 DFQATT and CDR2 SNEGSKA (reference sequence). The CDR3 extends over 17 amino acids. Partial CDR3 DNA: TGCAGTGCTAGAAGGGGGGTAGGGACAGGGAACACAGATACG. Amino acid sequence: CSARRGVGTGNTDT. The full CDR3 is CSARRGVGTGNTDTQYF.

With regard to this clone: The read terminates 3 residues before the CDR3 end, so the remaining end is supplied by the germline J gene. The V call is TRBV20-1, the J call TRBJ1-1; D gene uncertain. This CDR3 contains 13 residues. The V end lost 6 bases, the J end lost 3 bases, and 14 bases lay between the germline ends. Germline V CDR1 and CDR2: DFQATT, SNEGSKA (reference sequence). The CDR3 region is CSALFLRDTEAFF. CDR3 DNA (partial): TGCAGTGCCTTGTTCCTAAGGGACACTGAA.

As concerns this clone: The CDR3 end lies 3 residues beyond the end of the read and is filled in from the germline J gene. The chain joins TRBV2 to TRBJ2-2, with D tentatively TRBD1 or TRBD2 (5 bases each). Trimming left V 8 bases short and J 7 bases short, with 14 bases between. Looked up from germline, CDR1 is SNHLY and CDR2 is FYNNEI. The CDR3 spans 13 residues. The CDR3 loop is CASGQGEIGELFF. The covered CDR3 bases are TGTGCCAGCGGCCAGGGAGAAATCGGGGAG.

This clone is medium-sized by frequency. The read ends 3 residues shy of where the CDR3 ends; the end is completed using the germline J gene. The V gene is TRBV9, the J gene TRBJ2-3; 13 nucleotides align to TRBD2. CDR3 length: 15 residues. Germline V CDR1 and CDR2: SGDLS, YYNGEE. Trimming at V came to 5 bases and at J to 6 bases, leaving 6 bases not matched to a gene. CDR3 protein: CASSGLAGVRDTQYF. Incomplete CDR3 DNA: TGTGCCAGCAGTGGACTAGCGGGAGTAAGGGATACG.

The CDR3 DNA, read in part, is TGTGCCAGCAGTGACGGTACCCCGGCGGCCTATGGC. Amino acid sequence: CASSDGTPAAYG. The full CDR3 reads CASSDGTPAAYGYTF. The chain carries TRBV6-2 or TRBV6-3 and TRBJ1-2; unclear D gene. The read comes to an end 3 residues before the CDR3 does, leaving the germline J gene to fill in the end. Germline loops: CDR1 MNHEY, CDR2 SVGEGT. The CDR3 has 15 residues. V was clipped by 5 bases and J by 4 bases, with 17 bases between them.

The CDR3 region is CSARQGNTEAFF. The sequenced part of the CDR3 DNA is TGCAGTGCACGACAGGGAAACACTGAA. The rearrangement uses TRBV20-1 and TRBJ1-1; 7 bases line up with TRBD1. The read comes to an end 3 residues before the CDR3 does, leaving the germline J gene to fill in the end. Germline V gene lookup returns CDR1 DFQATT and CDR2 SNEGSKA (reference sequence). The CDR3 length is 12 residues. V shed 6 bases, J shed 2 bases, and the junction held 3 bases outside the gene matches.

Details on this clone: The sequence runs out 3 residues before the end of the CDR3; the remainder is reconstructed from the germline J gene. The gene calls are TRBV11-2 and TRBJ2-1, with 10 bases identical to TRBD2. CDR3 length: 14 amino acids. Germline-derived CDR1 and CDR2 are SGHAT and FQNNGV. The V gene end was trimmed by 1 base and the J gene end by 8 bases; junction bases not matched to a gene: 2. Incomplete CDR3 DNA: TGTGCCAGCAGCTTAGCTCTAGCGGGAGATGAG. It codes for CASSLALAGDE. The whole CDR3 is CASSLALAGDEQFF.

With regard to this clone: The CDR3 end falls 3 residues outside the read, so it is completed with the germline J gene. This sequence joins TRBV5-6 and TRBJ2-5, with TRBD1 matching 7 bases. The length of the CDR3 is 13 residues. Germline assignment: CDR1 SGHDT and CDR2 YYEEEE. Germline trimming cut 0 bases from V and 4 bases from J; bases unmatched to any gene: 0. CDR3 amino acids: CASSLAGGETQYF. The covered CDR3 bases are TGTGCCAGCAGCTTGGCAGGGGGAGAGACC.

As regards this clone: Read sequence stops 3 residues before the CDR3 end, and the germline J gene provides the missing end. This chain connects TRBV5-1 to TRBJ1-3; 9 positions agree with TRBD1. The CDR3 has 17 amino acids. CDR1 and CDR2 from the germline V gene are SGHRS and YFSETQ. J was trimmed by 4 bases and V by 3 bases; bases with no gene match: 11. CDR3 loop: CASSSTGTGFFGNTIYF. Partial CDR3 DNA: TGCGCCAGCAGCTCGACCGGGACAGGGTTTTTCGGAAACACC.

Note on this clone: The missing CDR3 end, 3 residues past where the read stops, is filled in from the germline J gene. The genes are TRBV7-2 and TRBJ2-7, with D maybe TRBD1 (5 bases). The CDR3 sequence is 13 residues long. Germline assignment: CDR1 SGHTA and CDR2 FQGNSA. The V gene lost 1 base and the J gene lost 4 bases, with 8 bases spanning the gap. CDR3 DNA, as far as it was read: TGTGCCAGCAGCTTAGAGGGGCGTTACGAG. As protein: CASSLEGRYE. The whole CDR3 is CASSLEGRYEQYF. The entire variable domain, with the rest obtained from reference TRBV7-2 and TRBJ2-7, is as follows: GAGVSQSPSNKVTEKGKDVELRCDPISGHTALYWYRQSLGQGLEFLIYFQGNSAPDKSGLPSDRFSAERTGGSVSTLTIQRTQQEDSAVYLCASSLEGRYEQYFGPGTRLTVT.

CDR3 bases read: TGTGCCAGCAGCCAAGGGGCTAGCGGGGGGGTTGGTGAG. Encoded protein: CASSQGASGGVGE. The complete CDR3 sequence is CASSQGASGGVGEQFF. The chain is built from TRBV7-8 and TRBJ2-1; TRBD2 agrees at 12 bases. The read falls 3 residues short of the CDR3 end, and the missing part is taken from the germline J gene. There are 16 residues in the CDR3. CDR1 and CDR2 (germline): SGHVS, FQNEAQ. V was pared by 5 bases and J by 9 bases, with 11 bases of the junction left unmatched.

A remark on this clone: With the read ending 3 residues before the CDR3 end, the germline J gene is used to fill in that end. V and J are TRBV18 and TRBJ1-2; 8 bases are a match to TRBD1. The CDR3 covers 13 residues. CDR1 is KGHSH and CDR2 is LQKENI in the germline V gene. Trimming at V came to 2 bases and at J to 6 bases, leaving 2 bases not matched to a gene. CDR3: CASSPGQGDGYTF. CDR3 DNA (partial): TGTGCCAGCTCACCAGGACAGGGAGATGGC. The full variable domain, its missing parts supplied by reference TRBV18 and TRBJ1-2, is NAGVMQNPRHLVRRRGQEARLRCSPMKGHSHVYWYRQLPEEGLKFMVYLQKENIIDESGMPKERFSAEFPKEGPSILRIQQVVRGDSAAYFCASSPGQGDGYTFGSGTRLTVV.